The clone carrying this T cell receptor beta chain was found many times. Its antigen is currently unknown. The TCR beta CDR3 regions underwent amplification using RNA transcripts as the source. First-round RT-PCR targeting the TCR CDR3 was performed with the HTBI primer set. MiXCR, applied by TCRdb to the multiplex PCR reads, yields one record per CDR3 protein. The sample shows fewer than 650,000 distinct CDR3 sequences, approximately 15% of them seen only once. Every diagnosis used clinical symptoms, serum thyroxine and TRAb, thyroid ultrasound and orbital computed tomography. Before ophthalmopathy appeared, progressors gave blood at initial hyperthyroidism diagnosis. PBMCs were derived from approximately 10 ml fresh peripheral blood. These data are taken from a study of T cells in Graves' hyperthyroidism and ophthalmopathy. Study conclusions and caveats: Researchers report that a 13 V-J model separated ophthalmopathy from stable hyperthyroidism.

Trimming removed 5 bases at V and 1 base at J, with 17 bases between. The germline V gene has CDR1 SGHTA and CDR2 FQGNSA. The CDR3 is 16 amino acids. V usage is TRBV7-2 and J usage is TRBJ1-1; D possibly corresponds to TRBD1 (6 bases). Sequencing was done on a sample of blood. The receptor's source is a woman in her thirties with Graves' hyperthyroidism that later progressed to Graves' ophthalmopathy. In DNA form, the CDR3 reads TGTGCCAGCAGCGTGCAAGGGGGAGGGCGGAACACTGAAGCTTTCTTT. It encodes CASSVQGGGRNTEAFF.